This T cell receptor beta chain was captured in a study of blood T cell repertoires in COVID-19. This clone was picked up a small number of times. One junction end does not reproduce the germline sequence, and a read error may be involved. The repertoire was sequenced with immunoSEQ multiplex PCR; TCRdb's copy has only in-frame clones and lacks some. The sample has about 160,000 clones; over 85% are singletons. CDR1 is MNHEY, CDR2 SMNVEV, per germline (reference sequence). There are 14 residues in the CDR3. J is TRBJ2-7 and V is TRBV27; 9 nucleotides match TRBD2. Sequencing was carried out using peripheral blood. The sequence came from a woman aged 45-59 years with acute or convalescent COVID-19. The CDR3 is CASKSKAAGGLSDF. CDR3 coding DNA: TGTGCCAGCAAGTCCAAGGCGGCGGGAGGGTTATCGGACTTC.